These 10 T cell receptor beta chains share one sample of origin, sequenced in a study of blood T cells in healthy people across ages. A second PCR, run for about 6 to 12 cycles, used a sample-barcoded 5' primer plus a J-beta primer mix. MiXCR was run by TCRdb on the 5' RACE reads, yielding one entry per CDR3 protein. The sample lists approximately 850,000 distinct CDR3 sequences; 40% to 50% were seen once. Sequencing used blood. All receptors come from a man in his sixties in good health.

The J gene is TRBJ2-5, the V gene TRBV20-1; D not certain. Germline CDR1 reads DFQATT; CDR2 reads SNEGSKA (reference sequence). The CDR3 has 12 amino acids. With 0 bases removed from V and 4 bases from J, the gap between germline ends came to 6 bases. This chain's CDR3 is CSARDYGETQYF. Written as DNA, the CDR3 is TGCAGTGCTAGAGATTATGGAGAGACCCAGTACTTC.

V is TRBV4-1 and J is TRBJ1-4; D is undetermined. The CDR3 has 18 amino acids. V lost 0 bases, J lost 2 bases, and 16 bases lay in between. Germline CDR1 MGHRA, CDR2 YSYEKL. The CDR3 region is CASSQDQEAITTNEKLFF. The CDR3 DNA follows: TGCGCCAGCAGCCAAGATCAAGAGGCAATAACGACTAATGAAAAACTGTTTTTT.

This clonotype was seen only a few times. The rearrangement joins TRBV7-2 to TRBJ2-1; D may correspond to TRBD1 or TRBD2 (5 bases each). Germline values: CDR1 SGHTA, CDR2 FQGNSA. The CDR3 loop spans 15 amino acids. The germline V and J ends were trimmed by 5 bases and 0 bases, with 11 bases remaining between them. This CDR3 reads CASSPDSGSYNEQFF. Written as DNA, the CDR3 is TGTGCCAGCAGCCCAGACAGCGGCTCCTACAATGAGCAGTTCTTC. Combining the CDR3 with reference TRBV7-2 and TRBJ2-1 gives the whole variable domain GAGVSQSPSNKVTEKGKDVELRCDPISGHTALYWYRQSLGQGLEFLIYFQGNSAPDKSGLPSDRFSAERTGGSVSTLTIQRTQQEDSAVYLCASSPDSGSYNEQFFGPGTRLTVL.

The rearrangement uses TRBV13 and TRBJ1-1, with 8 bases identical to TRBD1. CDR1 PRHDT and CDR2 FYEKMQ come from the germline V gene (reference sequence). CDR3 length: 16 residues. With V trimmed by 0 bases and J by 0 bases, 3 bases remained unmatched. The CDR3 is CASSLGTGALNTEAFF. Here the CDR3 DNA reads TGTGCCAGCAGCTTAGGGACAGGGGCCCTGAACACTGAAGCTTTCTTT.

The J gene is TRBJ1-1, the V gene TRBV12-3 or TRBV12-4; unclear D gene. The CDR3 contains 16 residues. Trimming removed 1 base at V and 1 base at J, with 13 bases between. The DNA for the CDR3 is TGTGCCAGCAGTTTAGTTGTTGGGCGAAAGAACACTGAAGCTTTCTTT. The encoded protein is CASSLVVGRKNTEAFF.

This clonotype has at least ten counts. V and J are TRBV20-1 and TRBJ2-7; D is unresolved. The V end was cut by 1 base, the J end by 0 bases, with 10 bases between. CDR3 length equals 14 residues. Germline CDR1 and CDR2: DFQATT and SNEGSKA (reference sequence). CDR3 in DNA: TGCAGTGCTAGAGGTGGACCGAACTCCTACGAGCAGTACTTC. Translation gives CSARGGPNSYEQYF.

With respect to this clonotype: At one end the junction does not follow the germline gene, possibly because of a read error. V gene TRBV7-6 combines with J gene TRBJ2-1; maybe TRBD1 (5 bases). Germline CDR1 is SGHVS and CDR2 is FNYEAQ. The length of the CDR3 is 15 residues. Here the CDR3 DNA reads TGTGCCAGCAACTTAGGGCCCCAGGGAAGCAATGAGCAGTTCTTC. This codes for CASNLGPQGSNEQFF.

This clonotype appeared a few times. The chain links TRBV10-3 to TRBJ2-5, with D possibly being TRBD1 (6 bases). The CDR3 spans 14 residues. V lost 4 bases and J lost 2, with 11 bases in between. CDR1 is ENHRY and CDR2 is SYGVKD in the germline V gene. The DNA for the CDR3 is TGTGCCATCAGTGGGGGACAACTACAAGAGACCCAGTACTTC. It codes for CAISGGQLQETQYF.

This chain connects TRBV4-3 to TRBJ2-2; TRBD1 might be the D (5 bases). The CDR3 loop spans 16 amino acids. CDR1 and CDR2 from the germline V gene are LGHNA and YSLEER. Trimming pared 1 base from V and 4 bases from J, leaving 13 bases between. The CDR3 DNA sequence: TGCGCCAGCAGCCAAGGGTACAACAGGATCACCGGGGAGCTGTTTTTT. Encoded protein: CASSQGYNRITGELFF.

This clonotype was observed once. The V gene is TRBV6-5, the J gene TRBJ2-3, with TRBD2 identical over 11 bases. There are 16 residues in the CDR3. Germline lookup yields CDR1 MNHEY and CDR2 SVGAGI. With V trimmed by 6 bases and J by 2 bases, 7 bases remained unmatched. Written as DNA, the CDR3 is TGTGCCAGCAGGAGACTAGCGGGGTCGATCACAGATACGCAGTATTTT. Its translation is CASRRLAGSITDTQYF.